The sequence of this T cell receptor (beta chain) was determined in a study of OX40 agonist ivuxolimab in advanced cancers. Overall study context: Hepatocellular carcinoma, melanoma, renal cell or head and neck cancer was diagnosed in the dose-escalation patients.

The CDR3 is 14 amino acids. Per germline, CDR1 LGHNT and CDR2 FRNRAP. Libraries were prepared by immunoSEQ multiplex PCR; TCRdb keeps only in-frame clonotypes and omits some of them. This repertoire shows about 84,000 clones, about 93% found once; its top ten account for 11%. It was autoimmune disease history or systemic immunosuppression that excluded patients. The sequence was obtained from an adult with an advanced solid tumor such as melanoma, head and neck, liver or kidney cancer. The sample here was CD4+ or CD8+ T cells sorted from blood, taken in a trial of the OX40 agonist ivuxolimab. The chain is built from TRBV12-5 and TRBJ2-5; 9 bases map to TRBD1. The closer fit of TRBJ2-7 to the DNA end suggests the J call may be wrong. CDR3 protein: CARLAWTGAYEQYF. The CDR3 nucleotides are TGTGCTAGGTTAGCCTGGACAGGGGCCTACGAGCAGTACTTC.